This entry concerns a single TCR beta chain. Data came from immunoSEQ multiplex PCR; TCRdb stores just in-frame clones and leaves some out. The table records some 200,000 clones, about 85% of them present only once. The data stem from a study of blood T cell repertoires in COVID-19. Germline V CDR1 and CDR2: MNHNS, SASEGT. The CDR3 extends over 14 amino acids. With 3 bases removed from V and 2 bases from J, the gap between germline ends came to 10 bases. Sequenced material: peripheral blood. The V gene is TRBV6-1, the J gene TRBJ1-2; D not resolved. This TCR came from a man in his fifties or sixties with active or convalescent COVID-19. CDR3 sequence: CASSESSWNYGYTF. DNA for the CDR3: TGTGCCAGCAGTGAGTCTAGCTGGAACTATGGCTACACCTTC.